Following are 25 T cell receptor beta chains from one sample sequenced in a study of cytomegalovirus exposure and HLA in healthy donors. PCR primers comprised 60 Vbeta and 13 Jbeta primers. TCRdb's copy holds only in-frame clones and misses some; the assay was immunoSEQ multiplex PCR. Here the sample spans around 40,000 clones, 60% to 75% being singletons. The sample comprised PBMCs. Receptor source: a man aged 25 to 45 in good health and CMV-seronegative.

This rearrangement joins TRBV29-1 to TRBJ2-7; D gene ambiguous. Trimming stripped 4 bases from V and 2 bases from J, with 9 bases between. CDR3 size: 12 residues. CDR1 and CDR2 (germline): SQVTM, ANQGSEA. Written as DNA, the CDR3 is TGCAGCGTTGTAGGTCGGGCCTACGAGCAGTACTTC. Protein product: CSVVGRAYEQYF.

This clone was picked up a small number of times. The rearrangement uses TRBV28 and TRBJ1-4; D not certain. The germline CDR1 and CDR2 sequences are MDHEN and SYDVKM. The CDR3 sequence is 12 residues long. Deletions cut 5 bases from V and 8 bases from J, with 9 bases between. The CDR3 spells CASSMEPEKLFF. CDR3 nucleotides: TGTGCCAGCAGTATGGAGCCGGAAAAACTGTTTTTT.

The V and J genes are TRBV11-2 and TRBJ2-5, with a tentative D call TRBD2 (7 bases). Trimming shortened V by 1 base and J by 6 bases, and 18 bases separated the two germline ends. CDR3 size: 16 residues. The V gene's germline CDR1 is SGHAT and CDR2 FQNNGV. In nucleotides, the CDR3 is TGTGCCAGCAGCTTAGGGCGGGGGACATCCCAGAAGACCCAGTACTTC. It codes for CASSLGRGTSQKTQYF.

This clone was seen more than once but under ten times. The V gene is TRBV4-1, the J gene TRBJ2-6, with D maybe TRBD1 (5 bases). This CDR3 is built from 17 residues. Trimming took 2 bases from V and 4 from J, leaving 15 bases between them. Germline CDR1 MGHRA, CDR2 YSYEKL. Here the CDR3 reads CASSQIWGPVGANVLTF. In DNA form, the CDR3 reads TGCGCCAGCAGCCAAATTTGGGGCCCGGTAGGGGCCAACGTCCTGACTTTC.

This sequence joins TRBV5-1 and TRBJ2-7; 10 bases agree with TRBD1. Germline assignment: CDR1 SGHRS and CDR2 YFSETQ. This CDR3 comprises 15 residues. V was pared by 1 base and J by 5 bases, with 6 bases of the junction left unmatched. This CDR3 reads CASSLLPTGGHEQYF. In nucleotides, the CDR3 is TGCGCCAGCAGCTTGCTTCCGACAGGGGGCCACGAGCAGTACTTC.

The chain joins TRBV5-8 to TRBJ2-7, with D unresolved. The germline V gene encodes CDR1 SGHTS and CDR2 YDEGEE. This CDR3 contains 11 residues. Trimming pared 4 bases from V and 4 bases from J, leaving 6 bases between. The CDR3 nucleotides are TGTGCCAGCAGCCACCGGTACGAGCAGTACTTC. Protein sequence: CASSHRYEQYF.

The chain links TRBV5-1 to TRBJ1-2; 7 bases agree with TRBD1. The CDR3 runs 14 residues. J gave up 6 bases and V 4 bases, and 9 bases lay outside the gene matches. CDR1 is SGHRS, CDR2 YFSETQ, per germline. CDR3 in amino acids: CASSQNDRVDGYTF. The CDR3 DNA reads TGCGCCAGCAGCCAAAACGACAGGGTAGATGGCTACACCTTC.

This clone was found a few times. V is TRBV6-6 and J is TRBJ1-4, with TRBD1 as a possible D gene (5 bases). Germline CDR1 and CDR2: MNHNY and SVGAGI (reference sequence). The V end lost 6 bases, the J end lost 0 bases, and 8 bases lay between the germline ends. The CDR3 runs 14 residues. The CDR3 DNA reads TGTGCCAGCAGGTCGACAGCAACTAATGAAAAACTGTTTTTT. This gives the protein CASRSTATNEKLFF.

The chain has TRBV13 and TRBJ1-1; the D is unclear. The ends were cut back, 4 bases at V and 2 bases at J, with 14 bases in the middle. The CDR3 sequence is 15 residues long. Germline CDR1 is PRHDT and CDR2 is FYEKMQ (reference sequence). The CDR3 region is CASSYPIVGNTEAFF. The CDR3 nucleotides read TGTGCCAGCAGCTACCCCATCGTTGGCAACACTGAAGCTTTCTTT.

The rearrangement uses TRBV6-5 and TRBJ2-7, with TRBD1 identical over 9 bases. CDR3 size: 14 residues. J lost 2 bases, V lost 6 bases, and 5 bases had no gene match. Germline-derived CDR1 and CDR2 are MNHEY and SVGAGI. The CDR3 nucleotides are TGTGCCAGCAGCCTGGGACAGGGTCCCTACGAGCAGTACTTC. Protein product: CASSLGQGPYEQYF.

The chain is built from TRBV9 and TRBJ2-5; D is ambiguous. From germline, CDR1 is SGDLS and CDR2 YYNGEE. The CDR3 covers 14 residues. The ends were cut back, 3 bases at V and 1 base at J, with 10 bases in the middle. CDR3 in amino acids: CASSALGTQETQYF. CDR3 coding DNA: TGTGCCAGCAGCGCTCTAGGTACCCAAGAGACCCAGTACTTC.

The V gene is TRBV9, the J gene TRBJ2-3, with 11 nucleotides matching TRBD2. Germline CDR1 reads SGDLS; CDR2 reads YYNGEE. V gave up 5 bases and J gave up 4 bases; unmatched junction bases: 6. CDR3 length: 15 residues. CDR3 sequence reads: CASSGSGGAADTQYF. The CDR3 nucleotides are TGTGCCAGCAGTGGTAGCGGGGGGGCGGCAGATACGCAGTATTTT.

The chain is built from TRBV2 and TRBJ2-2; 12 bases align to TRBD2. Germline V lookup: CDR1 SNHLY, CDR2 FYNNEI. This CDR3 has 17 residues. Trimming at V came to 7 bases and at J to 1 base, leaving 7 bases not matched to a gene. CDR3 sequence reads: CASTPSGGALNTGELFF. The CDR3 DNA reads TGTGCCAGCACCCCTAGCGGGGGGGCCCTGAACACCGGGGAGCTGTTTTTT.

The gene calls are TRBV7-9 and TRBJ2-2; 7 positions agree with TRBD1. The CDR3 length is 16 residues. Unmatched junction bases numbered 10, after V lost 5 bases and J lost 4 bases. Germline V gives CDR1 SEHNR, CDR2 FQNEAQ (reference sequence). CDR3 DNA: TGTGCCAGCAGCACCAGCCAACAGGGGAGCACCGGGGAGCTGTTTTTT. Translation: CASSTSQQGSTGELFF. Full variable domain (outside the CDR3, taken from reference TRBV7-9 and TRBJ2-2): DTGVSQNPRHKITKRGQNVTFRCDPISEHNRLYWYRQTLGQGPEFLTYFQNEAQLEKSRLLSDRFSAERPKGSFSTLEIQRTEQGDSAMYLCASSTSQQGSTGELFFGEGSRLTVL.

The chain has TRBV4-2 and TRBJ1-1; D gene uncertain. Germline CDR1 and CDR2: LGHNA and YNFKEQ. This CDR3 comprises 13 residues. Trimming left V 2 bases short and J 3 bases short, with 7 bases between. The CDR3 nucleotides read TGTGCCAGCAGCCAAAAGCGACACACTGAAGCTTTCTTT. Its translation is CASSQKRHTEAFF.

The V and J genes are TRBV6-5 and TRBJ1-5, with TRBD1 as a possible D gene (5 bases). Germline assignment: CDR1 MNHEY and CDR2 SVGAGI. The CDR3 runs 13 residues. V gave up 6 bases and J gave up 4 bases, with 10 bases separating them. CDR3 coding DNA: TGTGCCAGCAGATATGACAGAAATCAGCCCCAGCATTTT. It specifies CASRYDRNQPQHF.

The chain recombines TRBV29-1 with TRBJ2-1; no clear D. The length of the CDR3 is 11 residues. V was pared by 6 bases and J by 5 bases, with 8 bases between. The V gene's germline CDR1 is SQVTM and CDR2 ANQGSEA. In nucleotides, the CDR3 is TGCAGCGTCCGGCTAGACAATGAGCAGTTCTTC. This translates into CSVRLDNEQFF.

The rearrangement uses TRBV10-3 and TRBJ2-2, with 7 bases aligning to TRBD2. Germline-derived CDR1 and CDR2 are ENHRY and SYGVKD. This CDR3 comprises 18 residues. Unmatched junction bases numbered 11, after V lost 2 bases and J lost 2 bases. The CDR3 protein is CAISEPPSQRGNTGELFF. CDR3 DNA sequence: TGTGCCATCAGTGAGCCCCCCAGCCAGCGGGGAAACACCGGGGAGCTGTTTTTT.

The V call is TRBV6-1, the J call TRBJ2-1, with 7 bases lining up with TRBD2. The germline CDR1 and CDR2 sequences are MNHNS and SASEGT. This CDR3 spans 16 amino acids. V shed 0 bases and J 2 bases; nucleotides not matched to a gene: 4. The chain's CDR3 is CASSEAGGLTYNEQFF. In DNA form, the CDR3 reads TGTGCCAGCAGTGAAGCGGGGGGACTAACCTACAATGAGCAGTTCTTC.

V gene TRBV19 combines with J gene TRBJ1-1, with 8 bases matching TRBD1. The CDR3 has 14 residues. Germline CDR1 and CDR2: LNHDA and SQIVND (reference sequence). The V segment lost 7 bases and the J segment 3 bases; nucleotides outside the gene matches: 7. The CDR3 region is CASTLTGGDTEAFF. DNA of the CDR3: TGTGCCAGTACCCTTACAGGGGGTGACACTGAAGCTTTCTTT.

V is TRBV4-1 and J is TRBJ1-6, with D perhaps TRBD1 (5 bases). Germline loops: CDR1 MGHRA, CDR2 YSYEKL. This CDR3 has 17 residues. The V end was cut by 0 bases, the J end by 7 bases, with 16 bases between. CDR3 bases: TGCGCCAGCAGCCAAGATTGGTCAGGGCCGGTCAATTCACCCCTCCACTTT. Protein sequence: CASSQDWSGPVNSPLHF.

V is TRBV14 and J is TRBJ1-4; D remains ambiguous. Trimming pared 3 bases from V and 8 bases from J, leaving 16 bases between. The CDR3 has 15 residues. Per the germline V gene, CDR1 is SGHDN and CDR2 is FVKESK. The CDR3 nucleotides are TGTGCCAGCAGCCACTCCGGGCGGGGTCGGGAAAAACTGTTTTTT. This translates into CASSHSGRGREKLFF.

This sequence joins TRBV19 and TRBJ1-4; 7 nucleotides match TRBD1. The germline V gene encodes CDR1 LNHDA and CDR2 SQIVND (reference sequence). The J segment lost 8 bases and the V segment lost 5 bases, leaving 5 bases of the junction unmatched. The CDR3 totals 13 residues. The CDR3 region is CASSWQGVEKLFF. CDR3 sequence (DNA): TGTGCCAGTAGTTGGCAGGGGGTCGAAAAACTGTTTTTT. Supplemented by reference TRBV19 and TRBJ1-4, the full variable domain reads DGGITQSPKYLFRKEGQNVTLSCEQNLNHDAMYWYRQDPGQGLRLIYYSQIVNDFQKGDIAEGYSVSREKKESFPLTVTSAQKNPTAFYLCASSWQGVEKLFFGSGTQLSVL.

The chain employs TRBV6-4 and TRBJ1-1; D remains ambiguous. This CDR3 spans 13 amino acids. The V gene lost 6 bases and the J gene lost 1 base, with 9 bases spanning the gap. Germline values: CDR1 MRHNA, CDR2 SNTAGT. As DNA, the CDR3 is TGTGCCAGCAGCCTAACTTCGAACACTGAAGCTTTCTTT. Encoded protein: CASSLTSNTEAFF.

This clone was seen a single time. V gene TRBV29-1 combines with J gene TRBJ2-1; possible D gene TRBD1, 6 bases. This CDR3 comprises 13 residues. Germline loops: CDR1 SQVTM, CDR2 ANQGSEA. Trimming took off 5 bases at V and 2 bases at J, with 10 bases between the two ends. The CDR3 sequence is CSVIQGAYNEQFF. DNA for the CDR3: TGCAGCGTTATACAGGGAGCCTACAATGAGCAGTTCTTC.